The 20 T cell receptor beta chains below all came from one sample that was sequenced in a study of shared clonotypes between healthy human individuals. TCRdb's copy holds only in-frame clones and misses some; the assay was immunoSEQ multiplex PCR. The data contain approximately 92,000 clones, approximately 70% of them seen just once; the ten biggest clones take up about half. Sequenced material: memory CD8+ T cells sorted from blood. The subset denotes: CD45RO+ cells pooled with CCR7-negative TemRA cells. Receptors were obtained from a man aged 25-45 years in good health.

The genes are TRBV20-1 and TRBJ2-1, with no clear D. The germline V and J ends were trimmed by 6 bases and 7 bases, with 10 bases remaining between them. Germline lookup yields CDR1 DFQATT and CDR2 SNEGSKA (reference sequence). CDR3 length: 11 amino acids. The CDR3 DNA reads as TGCAGTGCCGTGTGGGTTAATGAGCAGTTCTTC. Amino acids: CSAVWVNEQFF.

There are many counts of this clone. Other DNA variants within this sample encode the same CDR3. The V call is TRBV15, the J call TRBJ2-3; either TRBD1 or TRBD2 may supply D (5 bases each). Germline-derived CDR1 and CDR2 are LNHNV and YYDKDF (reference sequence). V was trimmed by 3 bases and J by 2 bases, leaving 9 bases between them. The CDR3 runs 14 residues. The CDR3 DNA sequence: TGTGCCACCAGCAGCGGGACCGACACAGATACGCAGTATTTT. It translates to CATSSGTDTDTQYF.

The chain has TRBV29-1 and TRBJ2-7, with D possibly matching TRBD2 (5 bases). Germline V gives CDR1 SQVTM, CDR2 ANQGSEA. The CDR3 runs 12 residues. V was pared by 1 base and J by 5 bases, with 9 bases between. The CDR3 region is CSVEVSRDEQYF. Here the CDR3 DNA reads TGCAGCGTTGAAGTGTCGAGGGACGAGCAGTACTTC.

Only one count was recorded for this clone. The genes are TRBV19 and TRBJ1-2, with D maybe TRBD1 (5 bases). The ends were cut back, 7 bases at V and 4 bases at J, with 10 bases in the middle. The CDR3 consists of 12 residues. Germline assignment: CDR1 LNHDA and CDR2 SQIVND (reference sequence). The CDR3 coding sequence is TGTGCCAGTAACACAGGAGCCTATGGCTACACCTTC. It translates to CASNTGAYGYTF.

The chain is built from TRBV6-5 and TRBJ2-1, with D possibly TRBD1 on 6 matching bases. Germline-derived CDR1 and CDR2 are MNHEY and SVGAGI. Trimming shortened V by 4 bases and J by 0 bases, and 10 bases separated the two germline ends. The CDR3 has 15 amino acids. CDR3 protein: CASSFGQSSYNEQFF. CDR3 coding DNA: TGTGCCAGCAGTTTCGGACAGAGCTCCTACAATGAGCAGTTCTTC.

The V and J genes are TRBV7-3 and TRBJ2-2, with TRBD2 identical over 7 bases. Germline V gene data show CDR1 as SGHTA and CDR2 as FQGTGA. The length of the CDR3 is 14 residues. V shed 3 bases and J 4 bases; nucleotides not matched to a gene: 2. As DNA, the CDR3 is TGTGCCAGCAGCTTGGGCGGGAGCACCGGGGAGCTGTTTTTT. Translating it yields CASSLGGSTGELFF.

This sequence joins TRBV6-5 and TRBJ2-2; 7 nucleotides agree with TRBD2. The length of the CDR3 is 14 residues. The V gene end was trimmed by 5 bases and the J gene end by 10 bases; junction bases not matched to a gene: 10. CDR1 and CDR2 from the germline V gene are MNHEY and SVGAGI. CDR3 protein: CASSHGTTSEELFF. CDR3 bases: TGTGCCAGCAGTCATGGGACTACCTCGGAGGAGCTGTTTTTT.

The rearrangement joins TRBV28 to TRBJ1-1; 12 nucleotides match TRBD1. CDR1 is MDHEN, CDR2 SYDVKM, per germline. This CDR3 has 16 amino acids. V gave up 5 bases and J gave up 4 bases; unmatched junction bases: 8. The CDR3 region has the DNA TGTGCCAGCAGTCTCCGGGACAGGGGGCGCGGCACTGAAGCTTTCTTT. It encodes CASSLRDRGRGTEAFF.

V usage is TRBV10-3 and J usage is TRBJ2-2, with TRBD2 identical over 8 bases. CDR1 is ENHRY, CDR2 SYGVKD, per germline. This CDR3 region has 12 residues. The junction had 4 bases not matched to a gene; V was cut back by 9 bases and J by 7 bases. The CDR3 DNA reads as TGTGCCATAGGACTAGCAGGCGGGGAGCTGTTTTTT. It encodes CAIGLAGGELFF.

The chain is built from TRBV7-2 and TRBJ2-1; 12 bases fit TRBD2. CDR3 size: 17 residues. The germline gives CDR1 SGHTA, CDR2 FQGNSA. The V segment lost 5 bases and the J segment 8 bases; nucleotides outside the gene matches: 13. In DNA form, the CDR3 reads TGTGCCAGCAGCCCAATACCCGGGACTAGCGGGTTAGATGAGCAGTTCTTC. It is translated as CASSPIPGTSGLDEQFF.

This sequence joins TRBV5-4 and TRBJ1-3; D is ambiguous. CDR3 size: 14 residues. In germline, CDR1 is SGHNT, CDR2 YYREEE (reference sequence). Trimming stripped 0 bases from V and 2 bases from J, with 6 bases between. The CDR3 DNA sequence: TGTGCCAGCAGCTTGGAACATACTGGAAACACCATATATTTT. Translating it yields CASSLEHTGNTIYF.

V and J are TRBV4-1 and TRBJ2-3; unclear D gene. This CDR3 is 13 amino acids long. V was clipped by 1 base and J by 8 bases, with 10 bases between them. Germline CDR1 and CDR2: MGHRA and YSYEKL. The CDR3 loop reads CASSQARQPTQYF. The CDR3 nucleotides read TGCGCCAGCAGCCAAGCCCGGCAGCCTACGCAGTATTTT.

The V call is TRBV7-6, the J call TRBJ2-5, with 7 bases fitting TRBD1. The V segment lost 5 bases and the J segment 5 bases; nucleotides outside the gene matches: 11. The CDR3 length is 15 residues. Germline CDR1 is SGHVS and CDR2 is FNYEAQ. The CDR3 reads CASSLQTGPRETQYF. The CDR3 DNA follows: TGTGCCAGCAGCCTTCAGACAGGGCCCCGTGAGACCCAGTACTTC.

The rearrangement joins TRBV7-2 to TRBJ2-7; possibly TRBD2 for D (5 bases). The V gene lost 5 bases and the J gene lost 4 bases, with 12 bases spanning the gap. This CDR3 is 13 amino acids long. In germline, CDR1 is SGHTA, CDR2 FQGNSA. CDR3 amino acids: CASSTQLGYEQYF. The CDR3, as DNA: TGTGCCAGCAGCACGCAACTAGGATACGAGCAGTACTTC.

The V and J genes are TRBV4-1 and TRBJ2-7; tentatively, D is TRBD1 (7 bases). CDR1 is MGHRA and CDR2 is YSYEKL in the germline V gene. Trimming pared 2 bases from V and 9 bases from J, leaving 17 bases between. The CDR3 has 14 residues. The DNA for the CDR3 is TGCGCCAGCAGCCAACCTACCCAGGGGGGCGGGCAGTACTTC. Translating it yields CASSQPTQGGGQYF.

The CDR3, as DNA: TGTGCCAGCAGCCCCCAGAGAGGGGTAGCGAACACCGGGGAGCTGTTTTTT. Encoded protein: CASSPQRGVANTGELFF. The chain uses TRBV5-4 and TRBJ2-2, with D tentatively TRBD1 or TRBD2 (5 bases each). The CDR3 runs 17 residues. Trimming took off 4 bases at V and 0 bases at J, with 16 bases between the two ends. Per the germline V gene, CDR1 is SGHNT and CDR2 is YYREEE (reference sequence).

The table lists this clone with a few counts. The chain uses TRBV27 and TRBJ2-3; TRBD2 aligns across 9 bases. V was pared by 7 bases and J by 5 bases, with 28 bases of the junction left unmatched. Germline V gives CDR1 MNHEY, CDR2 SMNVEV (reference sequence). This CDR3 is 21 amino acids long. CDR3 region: CASTSWREGRALRLDVDTQYF. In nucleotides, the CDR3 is TGTGCCAGCACTAGCTGGCGGGAGGGCCGGGCGCTCAGGCTCGATGTAGATACGCAGTATTTT.

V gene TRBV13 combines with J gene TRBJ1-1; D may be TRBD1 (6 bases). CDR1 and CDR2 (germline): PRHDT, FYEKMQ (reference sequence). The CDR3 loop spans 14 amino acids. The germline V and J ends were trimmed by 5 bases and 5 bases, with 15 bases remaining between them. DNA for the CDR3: TGTGCCAGCAGCGAACTACGGAGGGGGACTGAAGCTTTCTTT. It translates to CASSELRRGTEAFF.

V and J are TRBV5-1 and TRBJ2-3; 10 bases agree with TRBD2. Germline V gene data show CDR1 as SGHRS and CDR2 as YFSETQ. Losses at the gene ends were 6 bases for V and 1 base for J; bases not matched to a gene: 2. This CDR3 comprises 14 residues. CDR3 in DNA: TGCGCCAGCAACCTAGCGGGAGGCACAGATACGCAGTATTTT. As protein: CASNLAGGTDTQYF.

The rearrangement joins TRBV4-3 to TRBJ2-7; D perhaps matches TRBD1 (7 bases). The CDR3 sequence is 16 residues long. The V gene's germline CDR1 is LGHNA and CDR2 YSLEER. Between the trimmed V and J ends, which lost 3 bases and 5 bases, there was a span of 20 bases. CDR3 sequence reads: CASSHSIRTGGDEQYF. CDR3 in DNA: TGCGCCAGCAGCCATTCGATTCGGACAGGCGGGGACGAGCAGTACTTC.